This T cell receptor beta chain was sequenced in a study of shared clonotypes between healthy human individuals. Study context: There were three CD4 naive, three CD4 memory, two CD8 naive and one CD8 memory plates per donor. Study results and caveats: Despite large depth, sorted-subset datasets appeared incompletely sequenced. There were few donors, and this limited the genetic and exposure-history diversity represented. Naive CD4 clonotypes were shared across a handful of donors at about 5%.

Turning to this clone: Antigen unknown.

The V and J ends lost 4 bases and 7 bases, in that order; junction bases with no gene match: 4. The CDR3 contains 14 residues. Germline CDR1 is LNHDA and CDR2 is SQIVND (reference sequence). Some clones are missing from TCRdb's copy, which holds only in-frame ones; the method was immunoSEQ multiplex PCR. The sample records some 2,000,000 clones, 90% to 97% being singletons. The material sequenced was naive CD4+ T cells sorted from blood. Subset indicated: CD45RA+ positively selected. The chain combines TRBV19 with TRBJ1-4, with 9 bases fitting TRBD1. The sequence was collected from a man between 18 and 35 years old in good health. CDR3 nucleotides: TGTGCCAGTAGTAAACAGGGGGCGCTTGAAAAACTGTTTTTT. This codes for CASSKQGALEKLFF.